These T cell receptor beta chains were read from a single sample in a study of T cell repertoires in cytomegalovirus infection. TCRdb redid the calling of the reads with MiXCR, one entry per CDR3 protein. The data contain about 830,000 distinct CDR3 sequences, approximately 32% of them singletons. The antigens for these receptors are not known. The sample consisted of cultured CD8+ T cells from PBMCs, taken from culture after CMV antigen stimulation. These receptors were obtained from a human donor in good health (CMV status not recorded). Some clones in this sample may be carry-over from other donors' samples. Both conserved end residues are part of each CDR3. The D gene is left open where the match is weak. The size of a clone is reported for some rows only, either as once, few or many, or as a class for expanded clones.

v_call	j_call	clone_size	d_call	cdr3_aa	cdr3_nt
TRBV7-9	TRBJ1-2	many	NA	CASSLLLFEQSYGYTF	TGTGCCAGCAGCTTATTACTGTTTGAGCAGAGCTATGGCTACACCTTC
TRBV6-2/TRBV6-3	TRBJ2-1	NA	TRBD2	CASSHGGAVYNEQFF	TGTGCCAGCAGCCACGGGGGGGCCGTCTACAATGAGCAGTTCTTC
TRBV10-3	TRBJ1-6	NA	NA	CAISVRDIDTNSPLHF	TGTGCCATCAGTGTCCGGGACATAGATACGAATTCACCCCTCCACTTT
TRBV7-6	TRBJ1-3	many	NA	CASSLVRGGNTIYF	TGTGCCAGCAGCTTGGTCCGAGGAGGAAACACCATATATTTT
TRBV6-1	TRBJ2-7	NA	NA	CASSGSGNEQYF	TGTGCCAGCAGTGGATCAGGAAACGAGCAGTACTTC
TRBV4-1	TRBJ2-1	NA	NA	CASSQDPKERNSYNEQFF	TGCGCCAGCAGCCAAGATCCAAAGGAGCGAAACTCCTACAATGAGCAGTTCTTC
TRBV4-2	TRBJ2-1	few	TRBD2	CASSFGLAGENEQFF	TGTGCCAGCAGTTTTGGACTAGCGGGGGAGAATGAGCAGTTCTTC
TRBV2	TRBJ1-3	NA	NA	CASNPWAGFSGNTIYF	TGTGCCAGTAACCCCTGGGCGGGCTTCTCTGGAAACACCATATATTTT
TRBV11-3	TRBJ2-7	few	NA	CASSPLNEEYEQYF	TGTGCCAGCAGCCCTCTCAATGAGGAATACGAGCAGTACTTC
TRBV27	TRBJ1-5	NA	TRBD1	CASSPGQGAFQPQHF	TGTGCCAGCAGTCCCGGACAGGGGGCTTTTCAGCCCCAGCATTTT
TRBV20-1	TRBJ2-1	few	NA	CSAKVVRDGNEQFF	TGCAGTGCTAAGGTAGTACGAGACGGCAATGAGCAGTTCTTC
TRBV4-1	TRBJ2-2	NA	TRBD2	CASSQEGLAGGYNTGELFF	TGCGCCAGCAGCCAAGAGGGACTAGCGGGGGGGTACAACACCGGGGAGCTGTTTTTT
TRBV12-3/TRBV12-4	TRBJ2-5	few	NA	CASSFTRDWVLQETQYF	TGTGCCAGCAGTTTCACCAGGGACTGGGTTCTACAAGAGACCCAGTACTTC
TRBV10-3	TRBJ2-1	NA	TRBD1	CAIRPGQGTDEQFF	TGTGCCATCAGACCGGGACAGGGGACGGATGAGCAGTTCTTC
TRBV14	TRBJ2-2	few	TRBD1	CASSSGQGARTGELFF	TGTGCCAGCAGCTCCGGACAGGGGGCGCGGACCGGGGAGCTGTTTTTT
TRBV9	TRBJ2-3	NA	NA	CASSIRDFQNTDTQYF	TGTGCCAGCAGCATCCGGGACTTCCAGAACACAGATACGCAGTATTTT
TRBV12-3/TRBV12-4	TRBJ2-5	few	NA	CASSLTGNNQETQYF	TGTGCCAGCAGTTTAACCGGGAACAACCAAGAGACCCAGTACTTC
TRBV6-5	TRBJ2-4	few	NA	CASSYSRGAGLAKNIQYF	TGTGCCAGCAGTTACTCACGGGGCGCTGGATTAGCCAAAAACATTCAGTACTTC
TRBV2	TRBJ1-6	few	NA	CASSEATGDYNSPLHF	TGTGCCAGCAGTGAAGCGACCGGGGACTATAATTCACCCCTCCACTTT
TRBV6-5	TRBJ2-5	few	NA	CASSYSGRGPQETQYF	TGTGCCAGCAGTTACTCGGGCCGGGGGCCGCAAGAGACCCAGTACTTC
TRBV6-1	TRBJ2-1	NA	TRBD1	CASSEWTGDYNEQFF	TGTGCCAGCAGTGAGTGGACAGGGGACTACAATGAGCAGTTCTTC
TRBV6-5	TRBJ2-5	few	TRBD1	CASSYIQGAWETQYF	TGTGCCAGCAGTTACATACAGGGGGCATGGGAGACCCAGTACTTC
TRBV6-1	TRBJ2-2	NA	NA	CASSDGSGWPGELFF	TGTGCCAGCAGTGACGGGAGTGGATGGCCCGGGGAGCTGTTTTTT
TRBV9	TRBJ1-5	once	TRBD1	CASSVGQGNNQPQHF	TGTGCCAGCAGCGTTGGACAGGGGAACAATCAGCCCCAGCATTTT
TRBV7-6	TRBJ2-3	many	NA	CASSLDPRDTQYF	TGTGCCAGCAGCTTAGACCCACGAGATACGCAGTATTTT
TRBV7-6	TRBJ2-1	many	TRBD2	CASSSTSGVNNEQFF	TGTGCCAGCAGCTCCACTAGCGGGGTCAACAATGAGCAGTTCTTC
TRBV7-6	TRBJ2-2	NA	TRBD2	CASHYLSGGRTGELFF	TGTGCCAGCCACTACCTCAGCGGGGGGAGGACCGGGGAGCTGTTTTTT
TRBV4-1	TRBJ2-3	NA	TRBD2	CASSQNEGRADTHYF	TGCGCCAGCAGCCAAAACGAGGGGAGGGCAGATACGCATTATTTT
TRBV14	TRBJ2-2	NA	NA	CASSQDVRVYSGELFF	TGTGCCAGCAGCCAAGATGTCCGGGTTTACTCCGGGGAGCTGTTTTTT
TRBV6-6	TRBJ1-2	NA	NA	CASSYGSIYGYTF	TGTGCCAGCAGTTACGGCAGTATCTATGGCTACACCTTC
TRBV4-1	TRBJ1-2	few	NA	CASSQVGALSGYTF	TGCGCCAGCAGCCAAGTAGGCGCCTTAAGCGGCTACACCTTC
TRBV9	TRBJ1-5	NA	TRBD1	CASSPGTGDFYNQPQHF	TGTGCCAGCAGCCCCGGGACAGGGGATTTCTACAATCAGCCCCAGCATTTT
TRBV15	TRBJ1-5	NA	NA	CATSSPNGGVEEPQHF	TGTGCCACCAGCAGCCCTAACGGTGGGGTGGAGGAGCCCCAGCATTTT
TRBV28	TRBJ2-3	few	TRBD1	CASSLPRRGPSDTQYF	TGTGCCAGCAGTCTCCCCCGCAGGGGGCCGTCAGATACGCAGTATTTT
TRBV6-5	TRBJ2-2	few	TRBD2	CASSLGGVLNTGELFF	TGTGCCAGCAGTTTGGGGGGGGTCCTGAACACCGGGGAGCTGTTTTTT
TRBV15	TRBJ2-1	NA	TRBD1	CATSPRWTGPDAYNEQFF	TGTGCCACCAGCCCAAGATGGACAGGCCCCGATGCTTACAATGAGCAGTTCTTC
TRBV6-5	TRBJ2-7	NA	TRBD1	CASSHSGTGSAEQYF	TGTGCCAGCAGTCACTCCGGGACAGGGTCCGCCGAGCAGTACTTC
TRBV6-1	TRBJ1-3	few	NA	CASSEGEGTIYF	TGTGCCAGCAGTGAAGGAGAAGGCACCATATATTTT
TRBV12-3/TRBV12-4	TRBJ2-5	NA	NA	CASRGDGGHLGTQYF	TGTGCCAGCAGAGGAGACGGGGGTCATCTCGGGACCCAGTACTTC
TRBV24-1	TRBJ2-1	NA	TRBD1	CATSDLDSGDRGRNEQFF	TGTGCCACCAGTGATCTGGATTCAGGGGACAGGGGTAGGAATGAGCAGTTCTTC
TRBV6-5	TRBJ1-1	few	NA	CASSYSNLNTEAFF	TGTGCCAGCAGTTACTCGAATCTGAACACTGAAGCTTTCTTT
TRBV7-9	TRBJ1-2	NA	NA	CASSTGTANLGYTF	TGTGCCAGCAGCACCGGGACGGCCAATTTGGGCTACACCTTC
TRBV12-3/TRBV12-4	TRBJ1-6	few	NA	CASTPDRPLNSPLHF	TGTGCCAGCACCCCCGACAGGCCCCTTAATTCACCCCTCCACTTT
TRBV6-6	TRBJ1-1	NA	NA	CASSYVQNTEAFF	TGTGCCAGCAGTTACGTGCAGAACACTGAAGCTTTCTTT
TRBV12-3/TRBV12-4	TRBJ2-2	NA	NA	CASSLFIEGTGELFF	TGTGCCAGCAGTTTATTCATCGAAGGGACCGGGGAGCTGTTTTTT
TRBV5-1	TRBJ1-2	NA	NA	CASSLKGVGSYGYTF	TGCGCCAGCAGCTTGAAGGGAGTGGGGAGCTATGGCTACACCTTC
TRBV11-2	TRBJ1-3	few	NA	CASSNPGSSGNTIYF	TGTGCCAGCAGCAATCCAGGGTCTTCTGGAAACACCATATATTTT
TRBV20-1	TRBJ2-5	few	NA	CSARDTTGYQETQYF	TGCAGTGCTAGAGATACCACAGGGTACCAAGAGACCCAGTACTTC
TRBV5-1	TRBJ1-6	once	NA	CASSLEGGLPSPLHF	TGCGCCAGCAGCTTGGAAGGGGGGCTTCCTTCACCCCTCCACTTT
TRBV7-9	TRBJ2-3	few	TRBD2	CASSLASLAGTDTQYF	TGTGCCAGCAGCTTAGCGTCCCTAGCGGGGACAGATACGCAGTATTTT
TRBV9	TRBJ2-1	few	NA	CASSPRGVRGGLNEQFF	TGTGCCAGCAGCCCTAGGGGTGTGAGGGGGGGCCTCAATGAGCAGTTCTTC
TRBV4-1	TRBJ2-5	NA	NA	CASSQDSGSWETQYF	TGCGCCAGCAGCCAAGATTCAGGATCGTGGGAGACCCAGTACTTC
TRBV4-1	TRBJ1-5	NA	TRBD1	CASSQVVQGEEPQHF	TGCGCCAGCAGCCAAGTTGTACAGGGGGAAGAGCCCCAGCATTTT